The rows below give T cell receptor beta chains drawn from one sample of a study of Ad26.COV2.S vaccination and SARS-CoV-2 variants. This table comes from immunoSEQ multiplex PCR, and its TCRdb copy is limited to in-frame clones, with some not included. There are about 480,000 clones in the sample; approximately 90% occur only once, and around 13% lies in the top ten. This material consisted of peripheral blood, taken in a trial of Ad26.COV2.S vaccine versus placebo. These receptors all stem from a person between 18 and 65 years old who received the Ad26.COV2.S COVID-19 vaccine or a placebo. CDR3s leave out the opening cysteine and the closing phenylalanine or tryptophan. The order of the fields is V gene, CDR3 protein.

TRBV5-6 ASSLPGIRYNEQF
TRBV15 ATSRGDFGNTIY
TRBV28 ASSFPSGQGAGGYT
TRBV19 ASSPRGQSSEQF
TRBV28 ASSAAPEQF
TRBV27 ASSFYGSGEQY
TRBV15 ATSRDPLAGEQF
TRBV28 ASSFPHSQPQH
TRBV6-1 ASSEVEQF
TRBV27 ASSSLAGVSSYNEQF
TRBV12-3/TRBV12-4 ASSLGARGYT
TRBV12-5 ASGLGDSSYNEQF
TRBV28 ASSLETSSYNEQF
TRBV28 ASSPTFGTGEQY
TRBV6-4 ASSDFGVSGGAQETQY
TRBV3-1/TRBV3-2 ASSQGLHTNQPQH
TRBV27 ASSSRGARPQH
TRBV5-1 ATRRGAGGLGETQY
TRBV28 ASSLDRYSYNEQF
TRBV4-2 ASSQDWDLSNQPQH
TRBV5-8 ASSLRVGNTDTQY
TRBV5-1 ASSLDRWADTQY
TRBV18 ASSPGAGINTDTQY
TRBV9 ASSVRRDRDDNEQF
TRBV19 ASSWTGGNQPQH
TRBV15 ATSRTPKSVNTEAF
TRBV28 ASSTISGRITGELF
TRBV28 ASSPLGGSYNEQF
TRBV4-2 ASSQAAGTSYEQY
TRBV11-3 ASSLNPGTRKF
TRBV28 ASSFGGRPYNEQF
TRBV5-4 ASSFGGSSYNSPLH
TRBV7-6 ASSLEISGMGSEQF
TRBV3-1/TRBV3-2 ASSQILAYLISYEQY
TRBV15 ATGAHAGGTDTQY
TRBV28 ASSSGTGGYGYT
TRBV28 ASRLQTGTEAF
TRBV23-1 ASSRIFTGELF
TRBV7-2 ASSSSGVPGNSPLH
TRBV28 ASRHRGLRYNEQF
TRBV3-1/TRBV3-2 ASSLQTSGTAEQY
TRBV19 ASSISFPSGRWVNEQF
TRBV7-2 ASSLFGQSTPEQY
TRBV19 ASSISGLGGEKLF
TRBV9 ASSRGQYSNQPQH
TRBV10-2 ASREQGRYGEAF
TRBV28 ASSVQGARGYGYT
TRBV28 ASSLPGQGSNQPQH